This TCR beta chain was recorded in a study of T cells in Graves' hyperthyroidism and ophthalmopathy. On the study more broadly: Any treatment followed the collection of peripheral blood at initial diagnosis.

Amplification of TCR beta CDR3 regions was performed using RNA transcripts as template. Carried out on the TCR CDR3, a first-round RT-PCR used the HTBI primer set. TCRdb processed the multiplex PCR reads anew with MiXCR; each CDR3 protein has one entry. The sample holds about 640,000 distinct CDR3 sequences, less than 25% seen once. Whole-study findings and limits: Most thyroid-expanded clonotypes above 0.001 were also found in blood. Prediction of ophthalmopathy progression came a median 6.5 months pre-onset.

This clonotype was counted between two and nine times. What it binds is not known. Looked up from germline, CDR1 is MNHEY and CDR2 is SMNVEV (reference sequence). CDR3 length: 15 residues. V lost 4 bases and J lost 7; bases outside the gene matches: 10. Not enrolled were patients with uncontrolled infection, other autoimmune disease, pregnancy or lactation. Sequenced sample: blood. The chain combines TRBV27 with TRBJ1-2; 9 bases align to TRBD1. This clonotype was obtained from a man younger than 45 with Graves' ophthalmopathy. The CDR3: CASSSGQGLYGGYTF. The CDR3 DNA reads as TGTGCCAGCAGTTCGGGACAGGGACTCTACGGTGGCTACACCTTC.